What follows are 29 T cell receptor beta chains derived from one specimen sequenced in a study of T cell clones after liver transplantation. The assay was immunoSEQ multiplex PCR, and TCRdb's table has in-frame clones only and misses some. The data hold about 15,000 clones, with around nine tenths observed a single time. Specimen: CD8+ T cells from blood, collected before liver transplant. Every receptor here comes from a human donor who received a liver transplant.

V usage is TRBV14 and J usage is TRBJ2-2, with 7 bases lining up with TRBD2. With V trimmed by 1 base and J by 4 bases, 6 bases remained unmatched. Germline-derived CDR1 and CDR2 are SGHDN and FVKESK. The CDR3 is 16 amino acids. The CDR3 region is CASSQVAGLRTGELFF. CDR3 sequence (DNA): TGTGCCAGCAGCCAAGTCGCGGGACTACGCACCGGGGAGCTGTTTTTT.

CDR3 sequence (DNA): TGTGCCAGCAGCGTAGAAGGGCGCCCAGATACGCAGTATTTT. Protein: CASSVEGRPDTQYF. The chain links TRBV9 to TRBJ2-3; no clear D. Germline CDR1 and CDR2: SGDLS and YYNGEE. CDR3 length: 14 residues. V was shortened by 0 bases and J by 4 bases, with 9 bases between the two germline ends.

The CDR3 DNA follows: TGTGCCAGCAGTTTAGTAGGGGGCCAAGAGACCCAGTACTTC. It encodes CASSLVGGQETQYF. This sequence joins TRBV27 and TRBJ2-5, with D tentatively TRBD1 (6 bases). Per the germline V gene, CDR1 is MNHEY and CDR2 is SMNVEV (reference sequence). V was clipped by 2 bases and J by 1 base, with 8 bases between them. This CDR3 spans 14 amino acids.

CDR3 amino acids: CASSTQVTYEQYF. For the CDR3, the DNA is TGTGCCAGTAGTACCCAGGTGACCTACGAGCAGTACTTC. The J gene is TRBJ2-7, the V gene TRBV19, with unresolved D. Trimming removed 4 bases at V and 2 bases at J, with 9 bases between. Germline V gene sequence: CDR1 LNHDA, CDR2 SQIVND (reference sequence). The CDR3 length is 13 residues.

The CDR3 DNA is TGTGCCAGCAGCTTTGAGGGACCCACTCGCGACGAGCAGTACTTC. Encoded protein: CASSFEGPTRDEQYF. The rearrangement uses TRBV7-9 and TRBJ2-7; D possibly matches TRBD1 or TRBD2 (5 bases each). The CDR3 runs to 15 residues. With 3 bases removed from V and 5 bases from J, the gap between germline ends came to 17 bases. Germline lookup yields CDR1 SEHNR and CDR2 FQNEAQ (reference sequence).

V usage is TRBV7-9 and J usage is TRBJ2-1; 12 nucleotides match TRBD2. Germline V CDR1 and CDR2: SEHNR, FQNEAQ (reference sequence). Trimming removed 3 bases from V and 0 bases from J; junction bases left unmatched: 6. The CDR3 runs 18 residues. The chain's CDR3 is CASSLGLAGGSSYNEQFF. For the CDR3, the DNA is TGTGCCAGCAGCTTGGGCCTAGCGGGAGGGAGCTCCTACAATGAGCAGTTCTTC.

This chain connects TRBV19 to TRBJ2-1, with D possibly TRBD2 on 5 matching bases. Trimming left V 4 bases short and J 0 bases short, with 7 bases between. This CDR3 spans 14 amino acids. The V gene's germline CDR1 is LNHDA and CDR2 SQIVND (reference sequence). The CDR3, as DNA: TGTGCCAGTAGTACTGGAGGCTCCTACAATGAGCAGTTCTTC. This gives the protein CASSTGGSYNEQFF. The full variable domain, completed using reference TRBV19 and TRBJ2-1, is DGGITQSPKYLFRKEGQNVTLSCEQNLNHDAMYWYRQDPGQGLRLIYYSQIVNDFQKGDIAEGYSVSREKKESFPLTVTSAQKNPTAFYLCASSTGGSYNEQFFGPGTRLTVL.

The chain recombines TRBV9 with TRBJ2-2, with D uncertain. Trimming shortened V by 0 bases and J by 6 bases, and 6 bases separated the two germline ends. The germline V gene encodes CDR1 SGDLS and CDR2 YYNGEE. CDR3 size: 13 residues. This CDR3 reads CASSVVSAGELFF. The CDR3 nucleotides read TGTGCCAGCAGCGTAGTTTCGGCCGGGGAGCTGTTTTTT. The entire variable domain, with the rest obtained from reference TRBV9 and TRBJ2-2, is as follows: DSGVTQTPKHLITATGQRVTLRCSPRSGDLSVYWYQQSLDQGLQFLIQYYNGEERAKGNILERFSAQQFPDLHSELNLSSLELGDSALYFCASSVVSAGELFFGEGSRLTVL.

This clone was counted a single time. The chain is built from TRBV28 and TRBJ1-1; no clear D. This CDR3 is 12 amino acids long. Trimming removed 6 bases from V and 5 bases from J, with 10 bases in between. Germline V gene data show CDR1 as MDHEN and CDR2 as SYDVKM. The CDR3 nucleotides read TGTGCCAGCAGGGGTGTGGAGACTGAAGCTTTCTTT. Protein product: CASRGVETEAFF.

The V and J genes are TRBV7-9 and TRBJ2-1, with D maybe TRBD2 (6 bases). V lost 2 bases, J lost 5 bases, and 13 bases lay in between. This CDR3 has 15 amino acids. Germline CDR1 SEHNR, CDR2 FQNEAQ (reference sequence). The CDR3 protein is CASSLLFSGDNEQFF. The CDR3 DNA reads as TGTGCCAGCAGCTTATTATTTAGCGGAGACAATGAGCAGTTCTTC.

The chain combines TRBV28 with TRBJ2-4; D ambiguous. V dropped 9 bases and J dropped 0 bases, with 12 bases sitting between them. CDR3 length equals 14 residues. Per germline, CDR1 MDHEN and CDR2 SYDVKM. CDR3 nucleotides: TGTGCCAGGGGCGCAGGTCTAGCCAAAAACATTCAGTACTTC. Amino acids: CARGAGLAKNIQYF.

The chain is built from TRBV13 and TRBJ2-7; D not certain. Trimming pared 3 bases from V and 1 base from J, leaving 7 bases between. CDR1 is PRHDT, CDR2 FYEKMQ, per germline (reference sequence). The CDR3 covers 13 residues. This CDR3 is CASSFWRSYEQYF. The CDR3 DNA reads as TGTGCCAGCAGCTTTTGGCGGTCCTACGAGCAGTACTTC.

The gene calls are TRBV27 and TRBJ2-5, with D tentatively TRBD1 or TRBD2 (5 bases each). The CDR3 has 13 residues. Looked up from germline, CDR1 is MNHEY and CDR2 is SMNVEV (reference sequence). V was trimmed by 2 bases and J by 3 bases, leaving 7 bases between them. CDR3 DNA sequence: TGTGCCAGCAGTTTAGGGACCGAAGAGACCCAGTACTTC. It translates to CASSLGTEETQYF.

The chain combines TRBV27 with TRBJ1-5, with D maybe TRBD1 (5 bases). V was clipped by 6 bases and J by 2 bases, with 14 bases between them. The CDR3 has 15 amino acids. In germline, CDR1 is MNHEY, CDR2 SMNVEV (reference sequence). The CDR3 spells CASRTGGIGNQPQHF. The CDR3 DNA is TGTGCCAGCAGGACTGGGGGAATTGGCAATCAGCCCCAGCATTTT.

The V call is TRBV4-1, the J call TRBJ2-2; D may be TRBD1 or TRBD2 (6 bases each). From germline, CDR1 is MGHRA and CDR2 YSYEKL. Trimming removed 8 bases at V and 3 bases at J, with 13 bases between. There are 14 residues in the CDR3. CDR3 coding DNA: TGCGCCAGCGCCCCGGGGGCGGACACCGGGGAGCTGTTTTTT. Its translation: CASAPGADTGELFF.

The count of this clone is one. This chain uses TRBV7-8 with TRBJ2-1, with D possibly being TRBD1 (6 bases). The germline CDR1 and CDR2 sequences are SGHVS and FQNEAQ. Trimming pared 6 bases from V and 8 bases from J, leaving 17 bases between. The CDR3 runs to 14 residues. The CDR3: CASRKQQGQDEQFF. CDR3 sequence (DNA): TGTGCCAGCAGAAAACAACAGGGTCAGGATGAGCAGTTCTTC.

The chain is built from TRBV7-9 and TRBJ2-1; D unresolved. Germline CDR1 is SEHNR and CDR2 is FQNEAQ (reference sequence). The CDR3 runs 15 residues. V shed 5 bases and J shed 5 bases, with 16 bases lying between them. CDR3 DNA sequence: TGTGCCAGCAGCCTGGGTGTGTCCCTAAACAATGAGCAGTTCTTC. This encodes CASSLGVSLNNEQFF.

This clone was seen a handful of times. This sequence joins TRBV10-2 and TRBJ2-5, with D uncertain. V dropped 2 bases and J dropped 1 base, with 20 bases sitting between them. This CDR3 contains 18 residues. Per the germline V gene, CDR1 is WSHSY and CDR2 is SAAADI. The CDR3, as DNA: TGCGCCAGCAGTGAGCTATCCCCCAGAACAGATACCCAAGAGACCCAGTACTTC. As protein: CASSELSPRTDTQETQYF.

The J gene is TRBJ1-4, the V gene TRBV28; D is ambiguous. This CDR3 is built from 12 residues. The V and J ends lost 8 bases and 2 bases respectively, with 6 bases between them. CDR1 is MDHEN and CDR2 is SYDVKM in the germline V gene. The CDR3 spells CASAHTNEKLFF. In nucleotides, the CDR3 is TGTGCCAGCGCCCACACTAATGAAAAACTGTTTTTT. The full variable domain, its missing parts supplied by reference TRBV28 and TRBJ1-4, is DVKVTQSSRYLVKRTGEKVFLECVQDMDHENMFWYRQDPGLGLRLIYFSYDVKMKEKGDIPEGYSVSREKKERFSLILESASTNQTSMYLCASAHTNEKLFFGSGTQLSVL.

This clone occurred once. This sequence joins TRBV2 and TRBJ2-2; 8 bases are shared with TRBD2. The CDR3 covers 17 residues. The J segment lost 2 bases and the V segment lost 3 bases, leaving 8 bases of the junction unmatched. Germline loops: CDR1 SNHLY, CDR2 FYNNEI. CDR3 amino acids: CASSEELAVPNTGELFF. In DNA form, the CDR3 reads TGTGCCAGCAGTGAGGAACTAGCGGTACCTAACACCGGGGAGCTGTTTTTT. Using reference TRBV2 and TRBJ2-2 for the parts outside the CDR3, the full variable domain is EPEVTQTPSHQVTQMGQEVILRCVPISNHLYFYWYRQILGQKVEFLVSFYNNEISEKSEIFDDQFSVERPDGSNFTLKIRSTKLEDSAMYFCASSEELAVPNTGELFFGEGSRLTVL.

Only one count was recorded for this clone. Here the CDR3 reads CASSTTQGRGTEAFF. The CDR3 DNA follows: TGTGCCAGTAGTACCACACAGGGAAGGGGCACTGAAGCTTTCTTT. V usage is TRBV19 and J usage is TRBJ1-1; D possibly corresponds to TRBD1 (6 bases). The CDR3 is 15 residues long. CDR1 and CDR2 from the germline V gene are LNHDA and SQIVND (reference sequence). The V end was cut by 4 bases, the J end by 4 bases, with 16 bases between.

The chain joins TRBV27 to TRBJ2-6; 7 nucleotides align to TRBD1. There are 15 residues in the CDR3. Losses at the gene ends were 5 bases for V and 2 bases for J; bases not matched to a gene: 3. Germline CDR1 is MNHEY and CDR2 is SMNVEV (reference sequence). The CDR3 DNA follows: TGTGCCAGCAGTATAGACAGGGCTGGGGCCAACGTCCTGACTTTC. Protein: CASSIDRAGANVLTF.

This clone has just a few counts. V gene TRBV27 combines with J gene TRBJ1-5; TRBD1 aligns across 10 bases. CDR3 length equals 16 residues. Germline V gene lookup returns CDR1 MNHEY and CDR2 SMNVEV (reference sequence). The junction had 4 bases not matched to a gene; V was cut back by 5 bases and J by 0 bases. The CDR3 DNA reads as TGTGCCAGCAGTCCGGGGACAGGGGTTAGCAATCAGCCCCAGCATTTT. Its translation: CASSPGTGVSNQPQHF.

Here the CDR3 reads CASRQDLSPLHF. CDR3 DNA: TGTGCCAGCAGACAGGACCTTTCACCCCTCCACTTT. The chain has TRBV6-5 and TRBJ1-6; the D gene is possibly TRBD1 (5 bases). This CDR3 has 12 residues. Germline V gives CDR1 MNHEY, CDR2 SVGAGI. Deletions cut 6 bases from V and 9 bases from J, with 9 bases between.

This chain links TRBV18 with TRBJ2-1, with 12 bases identical to TRBD2. The CDR3 runs to 16 residues. Unmatched junction bases numbered 1, after V lost 0 bases and J lost 4 bases. Per germline, CDR1 KGHSH and CDR2 LQKENI. The CDR3 reads CASSPPGLAGYNEQFF. CDR3 in DNA: TGTGCCAGCTCACCACCAGGACTAGCGGGATACAATGAGCAGTTCTTC.

The chain has TRBV27 and TRBJ2-7; 14 positions agree with TRBD2. V shed 6 bases, J shed 7 bases, and the junction held 8 bases outside the gene matches. CDR3 length: 15 residues. In germline, CDR1 is MNHEY, CDR2 SMNVEV (reference sequence). The CDR3 bases are TGTGCCAGCAGCAACTCGGGACTAGCGGGAGAGGAGCAGTACTTC. Encoded protein: CASSNSGLAGEEQYF.

The genes are TRBV5-1 and TRBJ2-7; TRBD1 matches at 8 bases. Germline CDR1 SGHRS, CDR2 YFSETQ. V dropped 4 bases and J dropped 4; count of bases not matched to a gene: 10. The CDR3 spans 15 residues. Here the CDR3 reads CASSVGQGLKYEQYF. In DNA form, the CDR3 reads TGCGCCAGCAGCGTAGGACAGGGTCTTAAGTACGAGCAGTACTTC.

This chain links TRBV4-1 with TRBJ2-7; weak D call: TRBD2 (5 bases). V was shortened by 4 bases and J by 4 bases, with 11 bases between the two germline ends. CDR1 MGHRA and CDR2 YSYEKL come from the germline V gene. This CDR3 spans 13 amino acids. The chain's CDR3 is CASSLLRDYEQYF. The CDR3 DNA is TGCGCCAGCAGCCTCTTACGGGATTACGAGCAGTACTTC.

V and J are TRBV4-3 and TRBJ2-1, with a possible D match to TRBD1 (5 bases). CDR3 length: 17 residues. Trimming pared 2 bases from V and 2 bases from J, leaving 16 bases between. Germline V lookup: CDR1 LGHNA, CDR2 YSLEER. The CDR3 DNA follows: TGCGCCAGCAGCCAACCGGCTTCCAGGGTCCCCTACAATGAGCAGTTCTTC. It yields the protein CASSQPASRVPYNEQFF.